The 25 T cell receptor beta chains in this list originate from one sample, sequenced in a study of blood T cells in healthy people across ages. Then a second PCR, running roughly 7 to 12 cycles, was carried out with a sample-barcoded 5' primer and a J-beta primer mix. MiXCR, run by TCRdb on the 5' RACE reads, gives a single entry per CDR3 protein. The data contain 790,000 or so distinct CDR3 sequences, about half of them singletons. Input material: blood. These receptors were collected from a man aged 80 or over in good health.

The CDR3 DNA reads as TGTGCCAGCAGCTTAGCCGGTTACAGGGTGAACTATGGCTACACCTTC. It codes for CASSLAGYRVNYGYTF. The chain joins TRBV7-2 to TRBJ1-2; TRBD1 might be the D (6 bases). V gave up 0 bases and J gave up 2 bases, with 13 bases separating them. Looked up from germline, CDR1 is SGHTA and CDR2 is FQGNSA. This CDR3 is 16 amino acids long.

The CDR3 sequence is CSARVRGKSYNEQFF. The CDR3 DNA reads TGCAGTGCTAGAGTACGCGGGAAGTCCTACAATGAGCAGTTCTTC. This chain connects TRBV20-1 to TRBJ2-1; D possibly corresponds to TRBD2 (6 bases). Between the trimmed V and J ends, which lost 1 base and 1 base, there was a span of 11 bases. The CDR3 is 15 residues long. Looked up from germline, CDR1 is DFQATT and CDR2 is SNEGSKA (reference sequence).

The rearrangement links TRBV5-1 to TRBJ2-1; TRBD2 agrees at 9 bases. Trimming took 0 bases from V and 0 from J; bases not matched to a gene: 1. CDR1 is SGHRS and CDR2 is YFSETQ in the germline V gene. The CDR3 extends over 16 amino acids. CDR3 coding DNA: TGCGCCAGCAGCTTGGATAGCGGGAGCTCCTACAATGAGCAGTTCTTC. As protein: CASSLDSGSSYNEQFF.

Concerning this clonotype: The germline gene is not matched at one end of the junction; a read error may be the cause. The V call is TRBV20-1, the J call TRBJ2-1, with D perhaps TRBD2 (6 bases). In germline, CDR1 is DFQATT, CDR2 SNEGSKA (reference sequence). The CDR3 is made up of 12 amino acids. The CDR3 protein is CIAEKSCNEQFF. In nucleotides, the CDR3 is TGCATAGCGGAGAAATCCTGCAATGAGCAGTTCTTC.

This chain connects TRBV11-2 to TRBJ2-6, with TRBD1 as a possible D gene (5 bases). The CDR3 sequence is 16 residues long. Germline CDR1 is SGHAT and CDR2 is FQNNGV. V was pared by 1 base and J by 0 bases, with 7 bases between. As DNA, the CDR3 is TGTGCCAGCAGCTTAGCGGACACCTCTGGGGCCAACGTCCTGACTTTC. It encodes CASSLADTSGANVLTF.

The chain uses TRBV2 and TRBJ1-5, with D possibly being TRBD1 (6 bases). CDR1 is SNHLY and CDR2 is FYNNEI in the germline V gene. The CDR3 totals 15 residues. V was shortened by 1 base and J by 3 bases, with 10 bases between the two germline ends. CDR3 nucleotide sequence: TGTGCCAGCAGTGAAGGAGGACAGTCCAATCAGCCCCAGCATTTT. Translation: CASSEGGQSNQPQHF.

The V call is TRBV11-2, the J call TRBJ2-5, with TRBD1 matching over 10 bases. V trimming: 0 bases; J trimming: 5 bases; junction bases outside the gene matches: 3. The germline V gene has CDR1 SGHAT and CDR2 FQNNGV. This CDR3 is 15 amino acids long. The CDR3 spells CASSLDPGQGETQYF. The CDR3 region has the DNA TGTGCCAGCAGCTTAGATCCGGGACAGGGGGAGACCCAGTACTTC.

The chain has TRBV29-1 and TRBJ1-4; D remains ambiguous. This CDR3 is 15 amino acids long. Trimming stripped 5 bases from V and 0 bases from J, with 13 bases between. Germline assignment: CDR1 SQVTM and CDR2 ANQGSEA. The CDR3 reads CSVSITSSTNEKLFF. In nucleotides, the CDR3 is TGCAGCGTTAGCATCACGAGTTCAACTAATGAAAAACTGTTTTTT. The full variable domain, rest sourced from reference TRBV29-1 and TRBJ1-4, is SAVISQKPSRDICQRGTSLTIQCQVDSQVTMMFWYRQQPGQSLTLIATANQGSEATYESGFVIDKFPISRPNLTFSTLTVSNMSPEDSSIYLCSVSITSSTNEKLFFGSGTQLSVL.

This clonotype was detected many times. This chain uses TRBV20-1 with TRBJ2-7; 8 positions match TRBD1. Germline loops: CDR1 DFQATT, CDR2 SNEGSKA (reference sequence). The CDR3 is made up of 12 amino acids. Trimming cost V 4 bases and J 4 bases; bases outside gene matches: 3. CDR3 bases: TGCAGTGCTAATGACAGGGGTTACGAGCAGTACTTC. Translation gives CSANDRGYEQYF.

The rearrangement uses TRBV10-3 and TRBJ1-1; 8 bases match TRBD1. This CDR3 region has 16 residues. J gave up 3 bases and V 3 bases, and 9 bases lay outside the gene matches. Germline V gene lookup returns CDR1 ENHRY and CDR2 SYGVKD. CDR3: CAISDEPGGFDTEAFF. CDR3 coding DNA: TGTGCCATCAGTGACGAACCAGGGGGCTTCGACACTGAAGCTTTCTTT.

This clonotype was detected a few times. J is TRBJ2-4 and V is TRBV20-1; D call uncertain. The ends were cut back, 1 base at V and 7 bases at J, with 8 bases in the middle. CDR3 length: 12 residues. The germline V gene encodes CDR1 DFQATT and CDR2 SNEGSKA (reference sequence). CDR3 amino acids: CSARGRFNIQYF. The CDR3 nucleotides are TGCAGTGCTAGAGGTCGGTTCAACATTCAGTACTTC.

This chain uses TRBV5-4 with TRBJ1-1; no firm D call. Germline CDR1 and CDR2: SGHNT and YYREEE (reference sequence). The CDR3 loop spans 14 amino acids. The V gene lost 1 base and the J gene lost 5 bases, with 12 bases spanning the gap. CDR3 loop: CASSLTAGPTEAFF. The CDR3, as DNA: TGTGCCAGCAGCTTGACCGCAGGCCCAACTGAAGCTTTCTTT.

This clonotype was observed a handful of times. The rearrangement uses TRBV27 and TRBJ2-3, with 7 bases lining up with TRBD1. This CDR3 comprises 15 residues. The germline V gene encodes CDR1 MNHEY and CDR2 SMNVEV (reference sequence). Trimming took 3 bases from V and 4 from J; bases not matched to a gene: 7. This CDR3 is CASSFRQGVADTQYF. In DNA form, the CDR3 reads TGTGCCAGCAGTTTTCGTCAGGGGGTCGCAGATACGCAGTATTTT.

The J gene is TRBJ1-1, the V gene TRBV4-3, with D possibly being TRBD1 (5 bases). This CDR3 is 16 amino acids long. The ends were cut back, 1 base at V and 5 bases at J, with 17 bases in the middle. In germline, CDR1 is LGHNA, CDR2 YSLEER. The CDR3 DNA reads as TGCGCCAGCAGCCAAGGGGGCCGTGGGTTGGGAACTGAAGCTTTCTTT. It translates to CASSQGGRGLGTEAFF.

The rearrangement joins TRBV6-2 or TRBV6-3 to TRBJ2-6, with a tentative D call TRBD1 (6 bases). V was trimmed by 4 bases and J by 0 bases, leaving 10 bases between them. Germline CDR1 is MNHEY and CDR2 is SVGEGT. The CDR3 runs to 16 residues. Here the CDR3 DNA reads TGTGCCAGCAGTTTCGGACAGATCTCTGGGGCCAACGTCCTGACTTTC. This translates into CASSFGQISGANVLTF.

This clonotype was found a few times. The chain has TRBV6-6 and TRBJ2-3; perhaps TRBD1 as D (5 bases). The length of the CDR3 is 15 residues. The V end lost 6 bases, the J end lost 1 base, and 14 bases lay between the germline ends. Germline V gene lookup returns CDR1 MNHNY and CDR2 SVGAGI (reference sequence). The CDR3, as DNA: TGTGCCAGCAGGAGTAGGGGCGCCCGCACAGATACGCAGTATTTT. Translating it yields CASRSRGARTDTQYF.

This clonotype was counted a few times. The CDR3 nucleotides are TGTGCCAGCAGTCCCCCAGGTCTGCAATCCTACGAGCAGTACTTC. Protein product: CASSPPGLQSYEQYF. This sequence joins TRBV28 and TRBJ2-7; no clear D gene. Trimming stripped 5 bases from V and 1 base from J, with 15 bases between. Germline V gene sequence: CDR1 MDHEN, CDR2 SYDVKM. This CDR3 has 15 amino acids.

This rearrangement joins TRBV7-2 to TRBJ1-1; D is possibly TRBD1 (6 bases). Germline CDR1 and CDR2: SGHTA and FQGNSA. This CDR3 is 15 amino acids long. Trimming pared 1 base from V and 6 bases from J, leaving 15 bases between. For the CDR3, the DNA is TGTGCCAGCAGCTTAGTCCGGGGACAATCGGCTGAAGCTTTCTTT. As protein: CASSLVRGQSAEAFF.

The genes are TRBV6-5 and TRBJ2-4; the D is unclear. Trimming removed 6 bases at V and 9 bases at J, with 12 bases between. Germline V gives CDR1 MNHEY, CDR2 SVGAGI. There are 12 residues in the CDR3. The DNA for the CDR3 is TGTGCCAGCAGCCAGACTTTGGGCATTCAGTACTTC. Residues: CASSQTLGIQYF.

This clonotype has a count of ten or more. One end of the junction does not line up with germline, which may come from a read error. The chain recombines TRBV7-9 with TRBJ2-5; 9 bases agree with TRBD1. The CDR3 sequence is 15 residues long. Germline CDR1 SEHNR, CDR2 FQNEAQ (reference sequence). The CDR3 region has the DNA TGCGCCAGCAGCTTAGGGACAGGGAGACAAGAGACCCAGTACTTC. Amino acid sequence: CASSLGTGRQETQYF.

This clonotype has a single count. The chain has TRBV12-3 or TRBV12-4 and TRBJ2-5, with TRBD2 matching over 8 bases. The J call is uncertain, as TRBJ2-7 better fits the DNA end. CDR3 size: 16 residues. CDR3 sequence: CASSFSSGHSSYEQYF. The CDR3 DNA reads as TGTGCCAGCAGTTTTTCTAGCGGGCATAGCTCCTACGAGCAGTACTTC.

The chain employs TRBV6-2 or TRBV6-3 and TRBJ2-3; the match to TRBD2 covers 10 bases. Per the germline V gene, CDR1 is MNHEY and CDR2 is SVGEGT. The CDR3 length is 15 residues. The V gene end was trimmed by 8 bases and the J gene end by 1 base; junction bases not matched to a gene: 6. CDR3 DNA sequence: TGTGCCAGCCGATCAGCGGGGGGGCGCACAGATACGCAGTATTTT. Its translation: CASRSAGGRTDTQYF.

V gene TRBV4-1 combines with J gene TRBJ2-1; TRBD2 agrees at 10 bases. The J segment lost 4 bases and the V segment lost 5 bases, leaving 5 bases of the junction unmatched. The CDR3 covers 15 residues. The germline V gene encodes CDR1 MGHRA and CDR2 YSYEKL. Here the CDR3 reads CASSKGTSAYNEQFF. For the CDR3, the DNA is TGCGCCAGCAGCAAAGGGACTAGCGCTTACAATGAGCAGTTCTTC.

This clonotype was seen more than once but under ten times. The CDR3 sequence: CSATTFSTRSYEQYF. The CDR3 DNA reads TGCAGTGCTACAACTTTTTCGACTAGAAGCTACGAGCAGTACTTC. This chain uses TRBV20-1 with TRBJ2-7, with D possibly being TRBD2 (6 bases). V gave up 4 bases and J gave up 3 bases, with 19 bases separating them. Per germline, CDR1 DFQATT and CDR2 SNEGSKA (reference sequence). The CDR3 covers 15 residues.

J is TRBJ2-1 and V is TRBV20-1; perhaps TRBD1 as D (6 bases). With 4 bases removed from V and 3 bases from J, the gap between germline ends came to 10 bases. Looked up from germline, CDR1 is DFQATT and CDR2 is SNEGSKA (reference sequence). The CDR3 is 13 residues long. The CDR3 coding sequence is TGCAGTGCTACCCGGACAGTCTACAATGAGCAGTTCTTC. Translated, it gives CSATRTVYNEQFF.